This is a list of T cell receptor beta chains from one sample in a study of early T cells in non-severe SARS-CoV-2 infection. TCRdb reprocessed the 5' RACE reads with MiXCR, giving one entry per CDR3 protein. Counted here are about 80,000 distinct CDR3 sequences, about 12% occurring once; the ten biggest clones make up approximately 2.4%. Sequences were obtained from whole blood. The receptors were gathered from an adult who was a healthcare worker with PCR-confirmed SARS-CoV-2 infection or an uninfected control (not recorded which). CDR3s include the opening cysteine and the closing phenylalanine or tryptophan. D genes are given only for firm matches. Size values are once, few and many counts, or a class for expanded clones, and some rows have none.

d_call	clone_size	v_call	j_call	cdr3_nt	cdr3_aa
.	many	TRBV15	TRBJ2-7	TGTGCCACCAGCAAGAGGGGGAGGCACGAGCAGTACTTC	CATSKRGRHEQYF
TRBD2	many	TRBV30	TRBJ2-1	TGTGCCTGGAGTGTACCCCCACTAGCGGACCCTGTTTTCTTC	CAWSVPPLADPVFF
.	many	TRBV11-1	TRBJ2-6	TGTGCCAGCAGTTCAGGGTTCGTCGGGGCCAACGTCCTGACTTTC	CASSSGFVGANVLTF
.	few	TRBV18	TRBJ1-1	TGTGCCAGCTCACCGCTTGACAGCCTCAACACTGAAGCTTTCTTT	CASSPLDSLNTEAFF
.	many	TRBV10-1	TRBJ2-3	TGCGCCAGCAGTGACGGTGGCACAGATACGCAGTATTTT	CASSDGGTDTQYF
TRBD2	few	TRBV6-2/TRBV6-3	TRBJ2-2	TGTGCCAGCAGTTACCCGAGGACTAGCGGGAGGTCAAACACCGGGGAGCTGTTTTTT	CASSYPRTSGRSNTGELFF
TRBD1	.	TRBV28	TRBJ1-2	TGTGCCACCGGGACAGGGGGCTTCTATGGCTACACCTTC	CATGTGGFYGYTF
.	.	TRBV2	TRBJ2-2	TGTGCCAGCAGTGAAATGGGGAACACCGGGGAGCTGTTTTTT	CASSEMGNTGELFF
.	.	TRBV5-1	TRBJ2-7	TGCGCCAGCAGCTTGGACGGGGGAACCTACGAGCAGTACTTC	CASSLDGGTYEQYF
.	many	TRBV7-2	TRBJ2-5	TGTGCCAGCAGCTCTATGACCGCGTGGGGAGAGACCCAGTACTTC	CASSSMTAWGETQYF
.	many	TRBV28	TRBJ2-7	TGTGCCAGCAGTCCAGCCCGGGGCCTCGGGGGACAGTACTTC	CASSPARGLGGQYF
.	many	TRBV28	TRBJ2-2	TGTGCCAGTTCCTTGGACACGCAGACCGGGGAGCTGTTTTTT	CASSLDTQTGELFF
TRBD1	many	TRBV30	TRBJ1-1	TGTGCCTGCCGGGACAGGGGTTTTCAAACTGAAGCTTTCTTT	CACRDRGFQTEAFF
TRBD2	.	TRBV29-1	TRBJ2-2	TGCAGCGTTGAAGCTTTGACTAGCGGGAGGTCCCCCGGGGAGCTGTTTTTT	CSVEALTSGRSPGELFF
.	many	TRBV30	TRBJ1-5	TGTGCCTGGACCCGCGGACAAGGGCCAAGGTTCGATCGGCCCCAGCATTTT	CAWTRGQGPRFDRPQHF
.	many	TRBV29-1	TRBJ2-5	TGCAGCGTCCCACTAGGACAAGAGACCCAGTACTTC	CSVPLGQETQYF
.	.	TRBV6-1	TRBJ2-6	TGTGCCAGCCGGCTTGGGGCCAACGTCCTGACTTTC	CASRLGANVLTF
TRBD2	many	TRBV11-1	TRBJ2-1	TGTGCCAGCAGCTTATCCGGGACTAGCGGGATCGGATCCTACAATGAGCAGTTCTTC	CASSLSGTSGIGSYNEQFF
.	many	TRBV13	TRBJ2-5	TGTGCCAGCAGCGGACGGGCCTCCGGGACCCAGTACTTC	CASSGRASGTQYF
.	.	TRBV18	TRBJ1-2	TGTGCCAGCTCACCACCGTGGGCGCCCTATGGCTACACCTTC	CASSPPWAPYGYTF
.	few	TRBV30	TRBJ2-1	TGTGCCTGGGGGACGGATAGACTCAGCTCCTACAATGAGCAGTTCTTC	CAWGTDRLSSYNEQFF
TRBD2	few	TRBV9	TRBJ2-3	TGTGCCAGCAGCGTAACGGCGGGAGGGCCAGATACGCAGTATTTT	CASSVTAGGPDTQYF
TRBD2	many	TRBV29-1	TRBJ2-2	TGCAGCGTTGACAGGGAGGGCACCGGGGAGCTGTTTTTT	CSVDREGTGELFF
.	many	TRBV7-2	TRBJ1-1	TGTGCCAGCAGCTCCCCCCCAAGGACTGAAGCTTTCTTT	CASSSPPRTEAFF
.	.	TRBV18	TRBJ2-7	TGTGCCAGCTCACCCCCAGAGGGAGGTTACGAGCAGTACTTC	CASSPPEGGYEQYF
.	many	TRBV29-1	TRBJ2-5	TGCAGCGTTGGTGTCAGTCAAGAGACCCAGTACTTC	CSVGVSQETQYF
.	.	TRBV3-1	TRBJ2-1	TGTGCCAGCAGCCAAGGTACGGCCCCCTACAATGAGCAGTTCTTC	CASSQGTAPYNEQFF
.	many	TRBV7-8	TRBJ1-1	TGTGCCAGCAGCTTAGGCAAAGGGAACACTGAAGCTTTCTTT	CASSLGKGNTEAFF